This is a list of T cell receptor beta chains from one sample in a study of regulatory T cells in long-lasting Graves disease. Each CDR3 protein is one row after TCRdb ran MiXCR on the multiplex PCR reads. The sample has approximately 400,000 distinct CDR3 sequences, around 24% seen once; the top ten hold 26%. The sample here was peripheral blood mononuclear cells (PBMCs), taken when the disease was refractory, from a patient treated with antithyroid drugs. These receptors were collected from a female donor with Graves disease. CDR3s include the opening cysteine and the closing phenylalanine or tryptophan. A D gene is named only where the DNA matches it firmly. The size of a clone is reported for some rows only, either as once, few or many, or as a class for expanded clones.

abundance	v_gene	j_gene	d_gene	CDR3nt	CDR3aa
few	TRBV6-4	TRBJ2-6	-	TGTGCCAGCAGTGACAAAGGGAGCTCTGGGGCCAACGTCCTGACTTTC	CASSDKGSSGANVLTF
few	TRBV19	TRBJ1-1	TRBD1	TGTGCCAGTAGCTTAATGGGACAGATGAACACTGAAGCTTTCTTT	CASSLMGQMNTEAFF
few	TRBV4-1	TRBJ1-2	-	TGCGCCAGCAGCCAAGAACAGGGATATGGCTACACCTTC	CASSQEQGYGYTF
-	TRBV24-1	TRBJ2-7	-	TGTGCCACCAGTGACTCCGCCAGGGCCCACGAGCAGTACTTC	CATSDSARAHEQYF
many	TRBV10-3	TRBJ1-2	-	TGTGCCATCAGTGAGTCGACAGGACCTAACTATGGCTACACCTTC	CAISESTGPNYGYTF
many	TRBV30	TRBJ1-1	-	TGTGCCTGGGCCGGAGGGAAGAACACTGAAGCTTTCTTT	CAWAGGKNTEAFF
few	TRBV7-2	TRBJ2-4	-	TGTGCCAGCAGCATTACCGGGGCTCTAGCCAAAAACATTCAGTACTTC	CASSITGALAKNIQYF
few	TRBV3-1	TRBJ1-5	-	TGTGCCAGCAGCCAAGAACGGGGGGTTCGGCCCCAGCATTTT	CASSQERGVRPQHF
-	TRBV5-1	TRBJ2-7	-	TGCGCCAGCAGCTTGGTTCCTAGCGATAACTACGAGCAGTACTTC	CASSLVPSDNYEQYF
-	TRBV14	TRBJ1-1	TRBD1	TGTGCCAGCAGCCAAGATCTTTTGGGACAGGGGGTTCTGAACACTGAAGCTTTCTTT	CASSQDLLGQGVLNTEAFF
-	TRBV7-2	TRBJ1-2	TRBD1	TGTGCCAGCAGCTTAATCACAGGGGAAGGCTACACCTTC	CASSLITGEGYTF
many	TRBV7-2	TRBJ1-2	TRBD1	TGTGCCAGCAGCTCGGCGCACCCTGACAGGGATGGCTACACCTTC	CASSSAHPDRDGYTF
-	TRBV15	TRBJ1-1	-	TGTGCCACCAGCACCTTACAGGGATCCACTGAAGCTTTCTTT	CATSTLQGSTEAFF
many	TRBV28	TRBJ2-7	-	TGTGCCAGCAGCCCACCCCAGCCACCCTACGAGCAGTACTTC	CASSPPQPPYEQYF
few	TRBV20-1	TRBJ2-7	TRBD2	TGCAGTGCTAGACTCTGGCTAGCGGGAGGCGACGAGCAGTACTTC	CSARLWLAGGDEQYF